Listed below are T cell receptor beta chains from one sample, sequenced in a study of PD-L1 blockade in urothelial cancer. Repertoires were generated with immunoSEQ multiplex PCR, while TCRdb's copy carries only in-frame clones and drops some. Of fewer than 85,000 clones in the sample, roughly 84% were seen once. Material: PBMCs, obtained around atezolizumab (anti-PD-L1) treatment. The source is a woman aged 65 to 85 with urothelial cancer. CDR3s include the opening cysteine and the closing phenylalanine or tryptophan. The D gene is left open where the match is weak. Size tells how often a clone was seen (once, few, many) or the class of an expanded clone, and some rows leave it out.

V gene,D gene,J gene,clone size,CDR3 protein,CDR3 DNA
TRBV19,.,TRBJ2-7,.,CASSISAGGYEQYF,TGTGCCAGTAGTATATCCGCAGGGGGGTACGAGCAGTACTTC
TRBV4-1,.,TRBJ2-1,many,CASSQDRYAEQFF,TGCGCCAGCAGCCAAGATCGGTACGCTGAGCAGTTCTTC
TRBV11-2,.,TRBJ1-5,.,CASSNRDNQPQHF,TGTGCCAGCAGTAACAGGGACAATCAGCCCCAGCATTTT
TRBV5-1,TRBD1,TRBJ1-2,.,CASSLEGQFYGYTF,TGCGCCAGCAGCTTGGAGGGACAGTTCTATGGCTACACCTTC
TRBV5-4,.,TRBJ1-2,few,CASSLGAENYGYTF,TGTGCCAGCAGCTTAGGGGCCGAAAACTATGGCTACACCTTC
TRBV19,.,TRBJ2-7,.,CASSIDDNYEQYF,TGTGCCAGTAGTATAGACGACAATTACGAGCAGTACTTC
TRBV15,.,TRBJ1-5,.,CATSDPGRGGPQHF,TGTGCCACCAGCGACCCGGGGAGGGGTGGGCCCCAGCATTTT
TRBV6-6,.,TRBJ1-2,.,CASSPGVSGGYTF,TGTGCCAGCAGCCCAGGGGTCTCTGGCGGCTACACCTTC
TRBV27,.,TRBJ1-5,.,CASRGGQSTNQPQHF,TGTGCCAGCAGGGGGGGGCAGTCGACCAATCAGCCCCAGCATTTT
TRBV6-5,.,TRBJ2-1,.,CASRRAPPNEQFF,TGTGCCAGCAGAAGAGCCCCGCCCAATGAGCAGTTCTTC
TRBV5-6,TRBD2,TRBJ2-5,.,CASSLLSGGQETQYF,TGTGCCAGCAGCTTGTTGTCGGGAGGGCAAGAGACCCAGTACTTC
TRBV6-6,.,TRBJ1-2,.,CASSYLEGLYGYTF,TGTGCCAGCAGTTACCTGGAGGGCCTCTATGGCTACACCTTC
TRBV10-1,TRBD1,TRBJ2-1,.,CASRGTGVREQFF,TGCGCCAGCAGGGGGACAGGGGTTCGAGAGCAGTTCTTC
TRBV19,TRBD1,TRBJ1-1,few,CASSAGTATEAFF,TGTGCCAGTAGTGCCGGGACAGCCACTGAAGCTTTCTTT
TRBV7-9,.,TRBJ2-7,.,CASSSVGAEGYEQYF,TGTGCCAGCAGCTCCGTGGGGGCAGAAGGGTACGAGCAGTACTTC
TRBV11-2,.,TRBJ2-5,.,CASSLDRETQYF,TGTGCCAGCAGCTTAGATCGGGAGACCCAGTACTTC
TRBV4-3,TRBD2,TRBJ2-4,.,CASSQEYLAGVNIQYF,TGCGCCAGCAGCCAAGAGTACCTAGCGGGGGTAAACATTCAGTACTTC
TRBV19,.,TRBJ1-5,.,CASSKVRGQPQHF,TGTGCCAGTAGTAAAGTGAGAGGTCAGCCCCAGCATTTT
TRBV4-1,.,TRBJ1-5,.,CASSQSREAVQPQHF,TGCGCCAGCAGCCAAAGCAGGGAGGCGGTTCAGCCCCAGCATTTT
TRBV15,.,TRBJ1-2,few,CATSSRTGNYGYTF,TGTGCCACCAGCTCCCGGACGGGGAACTATGGCTACACCTTC
TRBV5-1,.,TRBJ2-1,.,CASSSQNEQFF,TGCGCCAGCAGCTCCCAGAATGAGCAGTTCTTC
TRBV30,.,TRBJ2-2,medium-sized,CAWSFTYTGELFF,TGTGCCTGGAGTTTCACTTACACCGGGGAGCTGTTTTTT
TRBV10-3,TRBD1,TRBJ1-4,.,CATGTGVEKLFF,TGTGCCACCGGGACAGGGGTCGAAAAACTGTTTTTT
TRBV19,TRBD1,TRBJ1-5,.,CASSDQGGNQPQHF,TGTGCCAGTTCGGACCAGGGGGGCAATCAGCCCCAGCATTTT
TRBV11-2,TRBD1,TRBJ1-1,.,CASSFPTGVTEAFF,TGTGCCAGCAGCTTTCCGACAGGGGTCACTGAAGCTTTCTTT
TRBV30,TRBD1,TRBJ2-3,.,CAWSETRQGTDTQYF,TGTGCCTGGAGTGAGACCCGACAGGGAACAGATACGCAGTATTTT
TRBV11-3,TRBD1,TRBJ1-5,once,CASSPRDRGSHNQPQHF,TGTGCCAGCAGCCCCCGGGACAGGGGTTCCCACAATCAGCCCCAGCATTTT
TRBV28,TRBD1,TRBJ1-4,.,CASSLQGAAKNEKLFF,TGTGCCAGCAGTTTACAGGGGGCGGCAAAAAATGAAAAACTGTTTTTT
TRBV7-7,.,TRBJ2-2,few,CASTPTGVASGELFF,TGTGCCAGCACCCCGACGGGGGTAGCCTCCGGGGAGCTGTTTTTT
TRBV5-1,.,TRBJ1-2,.,CASSLLTGHRYGYTF,TGCGCCAGCAGCTTGTTGACAGGCCATCGGTATGGCTACACCTTC
TRBV6-1,.,TRBJ2-7,.,CASIHLTPIYEQYF,TGTGCCAGCATCCACTTAACTCCAATCTACGAGCAGTACTTC
TRBV10-1,.,TRBJ1-2,once,CASSESRWRGFGGYTF,TGCGCCAGCAGTGAGTCGAGATGGCGGGGATTCGGTGGCTACACCTTC
TRBV9,.,TRBJ1-1,few,CASSPWEGTEAFF,TGTGCCAGCAGCCCTTGGGAGGGCACTGAAGCTTTCTTT
TRBV6-1,.,TRBJ1-1,.,CASSGDWRGAEAFF,TGTGCCAGCAGTGGGGACTGGAGAGGGGCTGAAGCTTTCTTT
TRBV2,.,TRBJ2-2,.,CASSEFLNTGELFF,TGTGCCAGCAGTGAATTTCTAAACACCGGGGAGCTGTTTTTT
TRBV6-5,TRBD1,TRBJ1-1,once,CASRSTGGLGAFF,TGTGCCAGCAGAAGCACAGGGGGCCTAGGAGCTTTCTTT
TRBV2,TRBD2,TRBJ2-7,.,CASSPGTSGIYEQYF,TGTGCCAGCAGTCCCGGGACTAGCGGTATCTACGAGCAGTACTTC
TRBV2,.,TRBJ2-7,.,CASSVQGFHEQYF,TGTGCCAGCAGTGTCCAGGGGTTCCACGAGCAGTACTTC
TRBV10-3,.,TRBJ1-2,.,CAIRQGGFSYGYTF,TGTGCCATCAGACAGGGTGGTTTCAGCTATGGCTACACCTTC
TRBV5-4,TRBD2,TRBJ2-5,once,CASSFSGGAFETQYF,TGTGCCAGCAGCTTTAGCGGGGGGGCCTTTGAGACCCAGTACTTC
TRBV28,TRBD1,TRBJ2-7,.,CASNLHPWPRQGGTYEQYF,TGTGCCAGCAATCTGCATCCGTGGCCTCGACAGGGGGGCACCTACGAGCAGTACTTC
TRBV4-2,TRBD2,TRBJ2-2,.,CASSQLYGTSGKTGELFF,TGTGCCAGCAGCCAACTCTACGGGACTAGCGGGAAAACCGGGGAGCTGTTTTTT
TRBV11-3,.,TRBJ2-7,.,CASSLSGFGEQYF,TGTGCCAGCAGCTTATCAGGGTTCGGCGAGCAGTACTTC
TRBV6-6,.,TRBJ1-1,.,CASSYSVDMASPEAFF,TGTGCCAGCAGTTACTCGGTTGATATGGCAAGTCCAGAAGCTTTCTTT
TRBV4-2,TRBD1,TRBJ1-4,.,CASSPGGNEKLFF,TGTGCCAGCAGCCCAGGGGGAAATGAAAAACTGTTTTTT
TRBV30,TRBD1,TRBJ2-2,.,CAWSVRDRGRRTGELFF,TGTGCCTGGAGCGTCCGGGACAGGGGGCGTCGTACCGGGGAGCTGTTTTTT
TRBV5-6,TRBD2,TRBJ2-5,.,CASRTLAGEETQYF,TGTGCCAGCAGGACTCTAGCGGGGGAAGAGACCCAGTACTTC
TRBV5-1,.,TRBJ1-1,once,CASSLGTGGSEAFF,TGCGCCAGCAGCTTGGGGACGGGGGGTAGTGAAGCTTTCTTT
TRBV19,TRBD1,TRBJ1-5,.,CASSVDRGSGGNQPQHF,TGTGCCAGTAGTGTCGACAGGGGTTCCGGCGGCAATCAGCCCCAGCATTTT
TRBV5-1,TRBD1,TRBJ1-3,.,CASSSGTASSGNTIYF,TGCGCCAGCAGCTCCGGGACAGCCTCTTCTGGAAACACCATATATTTT
TRBV19,TRBD1,TRBJ1-5,.,CASSIGTGEPFGQPQHF,TGTGCCAGTAGTATAGGGACAGGGGAACCGTTCGGTCAGCCCCAGCATTTT
TRBV11-3,.,TRBJ1-3,.,CASSQSGNTIYF,TGTGCCAGCAGCCAATCTGGAAACACCATATATTTT
TRBV19,TRBD1,TRBJ1-2,.,CASSRRDRANYGYTF,TGTGCCAGTAGTCGCCGGGACAGGGCCAACTATGGCTACACCTTC
TRBV10-3,.,TRBJ1-1,.,CAISAMERDWSTEAFF,TGTGCCATCAGTGCGATGGAGAGGGACTGGAGCACTGAAGCTTTCTTT
TRBV30,.,TRBJ1-5,.,CAWSAQRDQPQHF,TGTGCCTGGAGTGCTCAGCGGGATCAGCCCCAGCATTTT
TRBV5-5,TRBD1,TRBJ1-2,.,CASSLGQGENGYTF,TGTGCCAGCAGCTTGGGACAGGGGGAGAATGGCTACACCTTC
TRBV5-8,.,TRBJ1-5,.,CASSLELDNLINQPQHF,TGTGCCAGCAGCCTGGAACTTGACAACTTAATAAATCAGCCCCAGCATTTT
TRBV7-9,.,TRBJ2-7,.,CASSPPAGGTYEQYF,TGTGCCAGCAGCCCCCCGGCAGGCGGGACCTACGAGCAGTACTTC
TRBV30,TRBD1,TRBJ2-6,.,CAWKAQGAGANVLTF,TGTGCCTGGAAAGCACAGGGGGCTGGGGCCAACGTCCTGACTTTC
TRBV28,.,TRBJ1-5,.,CASTSPGRVPHQPQHF,TGTGCCAGCACATCTCCTGGCAGGGTACCGCATCAGCCCCAGCATTTT